One sample yielded the 18 T cell receptor beta chains listed below, sequenced in a study of CD8 T cells in ankylosing spondylitis. Study-wide results and limits: For ankylosing spondylitis blood, a TCR beta motif of several highly homologous variants appeared characteristic.

TCRdb ran MiXCR on the 5' RACE reads and lists one entry per CDR3 protein. The sample contains about 450,000 distinct CDR3 sequences, roughly 26% of which appear only once. The antigens these receptors bind are not known. What was sequenced was blood, either unsorted or a sorted T cell fraction (not recorded which). Source of these receptors: a male donor with ankylosing spondylitis.

This chain joins TRBV10-3 and TRBJ2-1; weak D call: TRBD1 (6 bases). Germline CDR1 reads ENHRY; CDR2 reads SYGVKD. V shed 3 bases and J shed 0 bases, with 9 bases lying between them. The CDR3 length is 15 residues. CDR3 DNA sequence: TGTGCCATCAGTGATGGGACACTCTCCTACAATGAGCAGTTCTTC. Its protein is CAISDGTLSYNEQFF.

This clonotype has only a few counts. This chain links TRBV7-9 with TRBJ2-2, with D possibly matching TRBD1 (6 bases). This CDR3 contains 16 residues. V shed 5 bases and J shed 0 bases, with 13 bases lying between them. Germline V CDR1 and CDR2: SEHNR, FQNEAQ (reference sequence). CDR3 amino acids: CASSVYRDSNTGELFF. The CDR3 nucleotides read TGTGCCAGCAGCGTTTACAGGGATTCGAACACCGGGGAGCTGTTTTTT.

The sample holds a few counts of this clonotype. The chain is built from TRBV5-1 and TRBJ2-1; D possibly corresponds to TRBD2 (6 bases). Trimming pared 4 bases from V and 5 bases from J, leaving 19 bases between. Germline CDR1 SGHRS, CDR2 YFSETQ. This CDR3 is 16 amino acids long. The CDR3, as DNA: TGCGCCAGCAGCCCCCAGCCCGGGACTTACCACAATGAGCAGTTCTTC. Translation gives CASSPQPGTYHNEQFF. Using reference TRBV5-1 and TRBJ2-1 for the parts outside the CDR3, the full variable domain is KAGVTQTPRYLIKTRGQQVTLSCSPISGHRSVSWYQQTPGQGLQFLFEYFSETQRNKGNFPGRFSGRQFSNSRSEMNVSTLELGDSALYLCASSPQPGTYHNEQFFGPGTRLTVL.

This clonotype has a handful of counts. The chain uses TRBV15 and TRBJ1-4; 8 bases align to TRBD1. Losses at the gene ends were 4 bases for V and 6 bases for J; bases not matched to a gene: 7. The germline gives CDR1 LNHNV, CDR2 YYDKDF (reference sequence). The CDR3 covers 15 residues. In DNA, the CDR3 is TGTGCCACCAGCAACCCACAGGGGGTTTATGAAAAACTGTTTTTT. Residues: CATSNPQGVYEKLFF.

The chain has TRBV6-2 or TRBV6-3 and TRBJ2-3; 9 bases agree with TRBD2. Germline V gene sequence: CDR1 MNHEY, CDR2 SVGEGT. V was pared by 2 bases and J by 6 bases, with 6 bases of the junction left unmatched. This CDR3 is built from 15 residues. CDR3 protein: CASSYEAGGPDTQYF. In DNA, the CDR3 is TGTGCCAGCAGTTACGAGGCGGGAGGGCCGGATACGCAGTATTTT.

The chain joins TRBV7-2 to TRBJ1-2; D is perhaps TRBD1 (5 bases). V lost 2 bases and J lost 4, with 14 bases in between. Germline V gene sequence: CDR1 SGHTA, CDR2 FQGNSA. The CDR3 is 15 amino acids. CDR3 in DNA: TGTGCCAGCAGCTTAACCGGGACCTCGGGCTATGGCTACACCTTC. Translation: CASSLTGTSGYGYTF.

In this sample, this clonotype turned up a few times. The gene calls are TRBV12-3 or TRBV12-4 and TRBJ2-1, with D perhaps matching TRBD2 (6 bases). V lost 4 bases, J lost 7 bases, and 14 bases lay in between. This CDR3 is built from 14 residues. CDR3 sequence: CASSYSGSLNEQFF. The CDR3, as DNA: TGTGCCAGCAGTTATTCCGGGAGCCTAAATGAGCAGTTCTTC.

The chain recombines TRBV20-1 with TRBJ1-2; D perhaps matches TRBD1 (5 bases). This CDR3 is built from 13 residues. V lost 3 bases to trimming and J lost 6 bases, with 14 bases between them. Germline lookup yields CDR1 DFQATT and CDR2 SNEGSKA (reference sequence). DNA for the CDR3: TGCAGTGCTAGTCTGCTGCGGGGGAATGGCTACACCTTC. It is translated as CSASLLRGNGYTF.

The chain links TRBV20-1 to TRBJ1-1; the D is unclear. The germline CDR1 and CDR2 sequences are DFQATT and SNEGSKA (reference sequence). The CDR3 spans 12 residues. V was pared by 3 bases and J by 4 bases, with 9 bases between. For the CDR3, the DNA is TGCAGTGCTAGTAAGGAGGTCACTGAAGCTTTCTTT. Its protein is CSASKEVTEAFF.

J is TRBJ1-2 and V is TRBV7-2; TRBD1 might be the D (6 bases). Germline CDR1 reads SGHTA; CDR2 reads FQGNSA. The CDR3 consists of 15 residues. V lost 5 bases to trimming and J lost 0 bases, with 13 bases between them. The CDR3 DNA reads as TGTGCCAGCAGCCGAGACAGGAGCACTAACTATGGCTACACCTTC. Translated: CASSRDRSTNYGYTF.

The sample holds many counts of this clonotype. The V call is TRBV29-1, the J call TRBJ2-3; the D is unclear. Looked up from germline, CDR1 is SQVTM and CDR2 is ANQGSEA. This CDR3 comprises 13 residues. Trimming took 6 bases from V and 3 from J, leaving 13 bases between them. The CDR3 region has the DNA TGCAGCGTCGAATATACTGGGACAGATACGCAGTATTTT. Protein: CSVEYTGTDTQYF.

The gene calls are TRBV6-1 and TRBJ2-6; TRBD2 might be the D (6 bases). The CDR3 spans 16 residues. Germline assignment: CDR1 MNHNS and CDR2 SASEGT. As DNA, the CDR3 is TGTGCGTTGTACGGGACTCGCCTTTCTGGGGCCAACGTCCTGACTTTC. Encoded protein: CALYGTRLSGANVLTF.

This clonotype was observed a handful of times. This chain connects TRBV20-1 to TRBJ1-5; D uncertain. Trimming removed 5 bases at V and 4 bases at J, with 21 bases between. CDR3 length: 16 amino acids. Germline CDR1 DFQATT, CDR2 SNEGSKA (reference sequence). The CDR3, as DNA: TGCAGTGCTCCACGGTCCGAAGGAGCCCGAAATCAGCCCCAGCATTTT. It is translated as CSAPRSEGARNQPQHF.

This clonotype showed up just a few times. The chain employs TRBV7-9 and TRBJ1-2; D gene ambiguous. The V gene's germline CDR1 is SEHNR and CDR2 FQNEAQ (reference sequence). V was trimmed by 5 bases and J by 6 bases, leaving 13 bases between them. The CDR3 extends over 13 amino acids. CDR3 coding DNA: TGTGCCAGCAGCCATTACTCGGGAAATGGCTACACCTTC. Its protein is CASSHYSGNGYTF.

This clonotype came up many times. The chain employs TRBV6-5 and TRBJ1-2; TRBD1 matches at 7 bases. J was trimmed by 4 bases and V by 4 bases; bases with no gene match: 3. The CDR3 totals 13 residues. The V gene's germline CDR1 is MNHEY and CDR2 SVGAGI. CDR3 loop: CASSSQGGYGYTF. DNA of the CDR3: TGTGCCAGCAGTTCCCAGGGGGGCTATGGCTACACCTTC.

This clonotype appeared a few times. J is TRBJ2-1 and V is TRBV12-3 or TRBV12-4; possibly TRBD2 for D (5 bases). Trimming cost V 3 bases and J 3 bases, with 12 bases left between them. This CDR3 is 15 amino acids long. The CDR3 protein is CASSLGSGDYNEQFF. CDR3 bases: TGTGCCAGCAGTTTGGGAAGCGGAGACTACAATGAGCAGTTCTTC.

This chain links TRBV20-1 with TRBJ2-2, with D possibly TRBD1 on 5 matching bases. From germline, CDR1 is DFQATT and CDR2 SNEGSKA (reference sequence). CDR3 length: 12 amino acids. The germline V and J ends were trimmed by 8 bases and 2 bases, with 9 bases remaining between them. The CDR3 region is CSLDSNTGELFF. The CDR3 region has the DNA TGCAGTTTAGACAGTAACACCGGGGAGCTGTTTTTT.

The table lists this clonotype with a few counts. The chain employs TRBV3-1 and TRBJ1-1; D remains ambiguous. Germline values: CDR1 LGHDT, CDR2 YNNKEL (reference sequence). The CDR3 covers 15 residues. Trimming cost V 3 bases and J 0 bases, with 11 bases left between them. The CDR3 DNA sequence: TGTGCCAGCAGCCAGACTGGTAGGATGAACACTGAAGCTTTCTTT. Translation: CASSQTGRMNTEAFF.